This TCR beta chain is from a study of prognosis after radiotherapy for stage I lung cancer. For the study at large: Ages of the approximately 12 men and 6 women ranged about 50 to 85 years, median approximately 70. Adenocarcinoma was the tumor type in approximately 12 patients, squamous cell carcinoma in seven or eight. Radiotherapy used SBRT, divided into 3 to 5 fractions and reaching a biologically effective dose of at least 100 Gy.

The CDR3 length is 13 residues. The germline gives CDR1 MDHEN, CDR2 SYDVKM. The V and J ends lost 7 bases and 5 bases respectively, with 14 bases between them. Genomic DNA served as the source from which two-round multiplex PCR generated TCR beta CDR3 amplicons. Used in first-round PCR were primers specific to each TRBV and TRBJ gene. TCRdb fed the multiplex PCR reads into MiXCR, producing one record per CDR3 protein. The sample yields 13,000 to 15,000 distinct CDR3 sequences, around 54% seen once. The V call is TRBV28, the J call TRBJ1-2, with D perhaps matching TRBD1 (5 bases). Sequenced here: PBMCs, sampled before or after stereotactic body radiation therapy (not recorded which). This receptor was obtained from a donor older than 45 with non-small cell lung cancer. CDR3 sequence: CASNDQGRYGYTF. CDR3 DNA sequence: TGTGCCAGCAATGATCAGGGTAGATATGGCTACACCTTC.